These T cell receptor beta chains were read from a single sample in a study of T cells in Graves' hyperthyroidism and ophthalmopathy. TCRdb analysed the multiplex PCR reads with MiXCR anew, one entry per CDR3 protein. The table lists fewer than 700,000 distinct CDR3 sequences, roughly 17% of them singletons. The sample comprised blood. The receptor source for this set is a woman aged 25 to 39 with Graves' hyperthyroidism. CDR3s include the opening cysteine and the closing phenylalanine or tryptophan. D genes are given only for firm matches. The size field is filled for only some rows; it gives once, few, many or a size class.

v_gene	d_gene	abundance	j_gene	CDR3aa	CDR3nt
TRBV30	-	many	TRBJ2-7	CAWSVVRGSYEQYF	TGTGCCTGGAGTGTAGTAAGGGGATCCTACGAGCAGTACTTC
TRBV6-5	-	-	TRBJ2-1	CASRLRSGNEQFF	TGTGCCAGCAGGTTACGCAGCGGCAATGAGCAGTTCTTC
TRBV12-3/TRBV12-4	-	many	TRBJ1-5	CARRRSNQPQHF	TGTGCCAGACGAAGGAGCAATCAGCCCCAGCATTTT
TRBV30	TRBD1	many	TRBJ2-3	CAWSGTGLGYDTQYF	TGTGCCTGGAGCGGGACAGGATTAGGTTATGATACGCAGTATTTT
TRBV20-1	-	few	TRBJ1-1	CSAIEDVGTEAFF	TGCAGTGCTATCGAGGATGTAGGCACTGAAGCTTTCTTT
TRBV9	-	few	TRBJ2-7	CASSVDPSRGEQYF	TGTGCCAGCAGCGTAGACCCCTCGCGGGGCGAGCAGTACTTC
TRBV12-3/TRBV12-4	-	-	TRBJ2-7	CASSFRGKTEQYF	TGTGCCAGCAGTTTTCGGGGGAAGACCGAGCAGTACTTC
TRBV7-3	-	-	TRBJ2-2	CASSLMRNTGELFF	TGTGCCAGCAGCTTAATGAGGAATACCGGGGAGCTGTTTTTT
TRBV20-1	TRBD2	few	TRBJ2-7	CSARAPWGSGSSYVQYF	TGCAGTGCTAGAGCCCCATGGGGTAGCGGGAGCTCCTACGTGCAGTACTTC
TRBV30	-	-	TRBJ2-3	CAWSSGSDTQYF	TGTGCCTGGAGTTCAGGGTCGGATACGCAGTATTTT
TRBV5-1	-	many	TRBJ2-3	CASSFSQGPDTQYF	TGCGCCAGCAGCTTTTCCCAGGGACCAGATACGCAGTATTTT
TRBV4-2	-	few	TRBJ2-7	CASSPGPPISYEQYF	TGTGCCAGCAGCCCGGGACCTCCGATAAGTTACGAGCAGTACTTC
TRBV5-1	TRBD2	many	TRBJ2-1	CASSLQLAVDEQFF	TGCGCCAGCAGCTTGCAACTAGCGGTGGATGAGCAGTTCTTC
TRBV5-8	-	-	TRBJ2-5	CASSWGQAETQYF	TGTGCCAGCAGCTGGGGACAAGCAGAGACCCAGTACTTC
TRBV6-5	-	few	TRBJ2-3	CASSYGGTADTQYF	TGTGCCAGCAGTTACGGGGGTACCGCAGATACGCAGTATTTT
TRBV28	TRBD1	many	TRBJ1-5	CASRRTGSADQPQHF	TGTGCCAGCAGGCGGACAGGGAGCGCCGATCAGCCCCAGCATTTT
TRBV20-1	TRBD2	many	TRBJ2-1	CSAEAGASSYNEQFF	TGCAGTGCGGAAGCGGGGGCAAGCTCCTACAATGAGCAGTTCTTC
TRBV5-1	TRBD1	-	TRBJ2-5	CASSSRQGALSQETQYF	TGCGCCAGCAGCTCTAGACAGGGGGCGCTAAGCCAAGAGACCCAGTACTTC
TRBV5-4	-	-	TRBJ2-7	CASSPGISSPNEQYF	TGTGCCAGCAGCCCCGGGATTTCCTCACCCAACGAGCAGTACTTC
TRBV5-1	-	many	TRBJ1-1	CASRTWDTEAFF	TGCGCCAGCAGGACCTGGGACACTGAAGCTTTCTTT
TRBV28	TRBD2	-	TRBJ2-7	CASSFSGRASEQYF	TGTGCCAGCAGTTTCAGCGGGAGGGCTAGCGAGCAGTACTTC
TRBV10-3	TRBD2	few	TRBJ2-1	CAVRDGGDNEQFF	TGTGCCGTCAGGGACGGGGGGGACAATGAGCAGTTCTTC
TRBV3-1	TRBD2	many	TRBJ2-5	CASRRLAGETQYF	TGTGCCAGCAGACGACTAGCGGGAGAGACCCAGTACTTC
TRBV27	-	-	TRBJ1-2	CASSLSGRAYGYTF	TGTGCCAGCAGTTTATCGGGCAGGGCCTATGGCTACACCTTC
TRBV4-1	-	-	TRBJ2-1	CASSQAYPGPSRDNEQFF	TGCGCCAGCAGCCAAGCCTACCCTGGGCCTAGTCGAGACAATGAGCAGTTCTTC
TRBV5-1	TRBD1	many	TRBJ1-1	CASSSGTGGIPSTEAFF	TGCGCCAGCAGTTCCGGGACAGGGGGCATTCCGAGTACTGAAGCTTTCTTT
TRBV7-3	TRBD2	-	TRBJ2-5	CASSLAPPDRRLLTSGTTTQYF	TGTGCCAGCAGCCTCGCACCCCCGGACAGGAGGCTGCTGACTAGCGGGACCACAACCCAGTACTTC
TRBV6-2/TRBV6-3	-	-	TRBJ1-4	CASSYRVNEKLFF	TGTGCCAGCAGTTACAGGGTTAATGAAAAACTGTTTTTT
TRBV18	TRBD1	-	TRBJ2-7	CASSPGQGASHEQYF	TGTGCCAGCTCACCGGGACAGGGGGCGTCCCACGAGCAGTACTTC
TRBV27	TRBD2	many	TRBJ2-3	CASSYGLAIRTDTQYF	TGTGCCAGCAGTTACGGACTAGCGATAAGAACAGATACGCAGTATTTT
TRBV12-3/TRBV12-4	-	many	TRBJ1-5	CASSFGQGPQPQHF	TGTGCCAGCAGTTTTGGGCAGGGACCTCAGCCCCAGCATTTT
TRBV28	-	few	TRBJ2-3	CASSPTSPDTQYF	TGTGCCAGCAGCCCTACTAGCCCAGATACGCAGTATTTT
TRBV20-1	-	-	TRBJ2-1	CSASSSSGDEQFF	TGCAGTGCTAGCTCTTCTTCTGGGGATGAGCAGTTCTTC
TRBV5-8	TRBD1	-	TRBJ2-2	CASSLLRQGAAGELFF	TGTGCCAGCAGCTTGCTTAGACAGGGGGCGGCCGGGGAGCTGTTTTTT
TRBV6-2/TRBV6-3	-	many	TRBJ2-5	CASSWGVRETQYF	TGTGCCAGCAGCTGGGGTGTCCGGGAGACCCAGTACTTC
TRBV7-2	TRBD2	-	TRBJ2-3	CASSIGTSGYTQYF	TGTGCCAGCAGCATAGGGACTAGTGGTTATACGCAGTATTTT
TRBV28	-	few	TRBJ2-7	CASSLRLAGSDEQYF	TGTGCCAGCAGTTTAAGGCTAGCCGGATCCGACGAGCAGTACTTC
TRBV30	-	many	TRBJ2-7	CAGLHTSYEQYF	TGTGCGGGCCTTCACACCTCCTACGAGCAGTACTTC
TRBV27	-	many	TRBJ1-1	CASSFRARSHPEAFF	TGTGCCAGCAGTTTTAGGGCCCGATCGCACCCTGAAGCTTTCTTT
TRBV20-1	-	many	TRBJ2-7	CSAPPPTGHSYEQYF	TGCAGTGCTCCCCCCCCAACGGGGCACTCCTACGAGCAGTACTTC
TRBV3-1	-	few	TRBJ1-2	CASSQDLGTRGYTF	TGTGCCAGCAGCCAAGATTTGGGGACTCGAGGCTACACCTTC
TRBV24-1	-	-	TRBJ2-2	CATSVSGTGGLFF	TGTGCCACCAGTGTGAGCGGCACCGGGGGGCTGTTTTTT
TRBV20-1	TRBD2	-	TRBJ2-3	CSARLDSGRGLTDTQYF	TGCAGTGCTAGACTGGACAGCGGGAGAGGACTCACAGATACGCAGTATTTT
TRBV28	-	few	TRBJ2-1	CASRLPGVEQFF	TGTGCCAGCAGATTACCAGGGGTGGAGCAGTTCTTC
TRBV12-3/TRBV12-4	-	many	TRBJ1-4	CASSAGRNEKLFF	TGTGCCAGCAGCGCTGGGCGAAATGAAAAACTGTTTTTT
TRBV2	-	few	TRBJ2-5	CASSEDRAQETQYF	TGTGCCAGCAGTGAAGACAGGGCCCAAGAGACCCAGTACTTC
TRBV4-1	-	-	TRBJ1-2	CASSQEQVANYGYTF	TGCGCCAGCAGCCAAGAACAGGTCGCTAACTATGGCTACACCTTC
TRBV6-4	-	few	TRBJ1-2	CASSDTSTAIYGYTF	TGTGCCAGCAGTGACACCTCGACGGCTATTTATGGCTACACCTTC
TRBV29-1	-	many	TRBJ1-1	CSVTSDNTEAFF	TGCAGCGTCACGTCCGACAACACTGAAGCTTTCTTT
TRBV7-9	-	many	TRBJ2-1	CASSASGGGQGGNEQFF	TGTGCCAGCAGCGCAAGTGGGGGAGGCCAGGGGGGCAATGAGCAGTTCTTC
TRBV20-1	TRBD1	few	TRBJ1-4	CSARRVGTGGEKLFF	TGCAGTGCTAGGAGGGTAGGGACAGGTGGCGAAAAACTGTTTTTT
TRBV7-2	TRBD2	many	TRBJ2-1	CASSLHGVAGNNEQFF	TGTGCCAGCAGCCTCCACGGTGTAGCGGGCAACAATGAGCAGTTCTTC
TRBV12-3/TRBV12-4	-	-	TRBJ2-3	CASTVNQGNTQYF	TGTGCCAGCACTGTAAACCAAGGGAATACGCAGTATTTT